This is a list of T cell receptor beta chains from one sample in a study of blood T cell repertoires in COVID-19. The protocol was immunoSEQ multiplex PCR, while the TCRdb copy is restricted to in-frame clones and leaves out a portion. The data contain 130,000 or so clones, roughly 80% of them singletons. Sequencing used peripheral blood. These receptors all stem from a man aged 60 to 75 with acute or convalescent COVID-19. Both conserved end residues are part of each CDR3. A D gene is named only where the DNA matches it firmly. Some rows have no size entry. The others give once, few or many, or a class for an expanded clone.

V gene	D gene	clone size	J gene	CDR3 DNA	CDR3 protein
TRBV6-1	TRBD1	NA	TRBJ2-7	TGTGCCAGCAGTGAACAACCGGGACAGGGGTATTCCGAGCAGTACTTC	CASSEQPGQGYSEQYF
TRBV10-3	TRBD2	NA	TRBJ2-5	TGTGCCATCGCTCGGGTACTAGCGGAAGAGACCCAGTACTTC	CAIARVLAEETQYF
TRBV9	NA	NA	TRBJ1-1	TGTGCCAGCAGCGGCTCCGGGACACTGAACACTGAAGCTTTCTTT	CASSGSGTLNTEAFF
TRBV19	TRBD2	NA	TRBJ2-7	TGTGCCAGTAGTATAGATTGGCTAGCGGGAGAGTGTGAGCAGTACTTC	CASSIDWLAGECEQYF
TRBV27	NA	NA	TRBJ1-4	TGTGCCAGCAGTTTACTGACCACAGGGAGATTAACTAATGAAAAACTGTTTTTT	CASSLLTTGRLTNEKLFF
TRBV10-3	NA	once	TRBJ1-1	TGTGCCGTCGGAGGCGGCGAAGCTTTCTTT	CAVGGGEAFF
TRBV19	NA	NA	TRBJ2-3	TGTGCCAGTAGTATTTCGGCGGGATACACAGATACGCAGTATTTT	CASSISAGYTDTQYF
TRBV5-1	TRBD1	once	TRBJ1-6	TGCGCCAGCAGCAAGGACAGGGAGAATTCACCCCTCCACTTT	CASSKDRENSPLHF
TRBV14	NA	NA	TRBJ2-7	TGTGCCAGCAGCCCCACGGGGGTGTACGAGCAGTACTTC	CASSPTGVYEQYF
TRBV28	TRBD2	NA	TRBJ2-1	TGTGCCAGCAGTCGACGGACTAGCGGGAGGTTCGATGAGCAGTTCTTC	CASSRRTSGRFDEQFF
TRBV6-6	TRBD1	NA	TRBJ2-1	TGTGCCAGCAGTTACTCGGGACAGGGGGCGGCTGAGCAGTTCTTC	CASSYSGQGAAEQFF
TRBV27	NA	NA	TRBJ2-1	TGTGCCAGTCATCGACAGAGCTACAATGAGCAGTTCTTC	CASHRQSYNEQFF
TRBV30	TRBD2	once	TRBJ2-2	TGTGCCTGGGTTAGAGCGGGAGGGCCCGGCACCGGGGAGCTGTTTTTT	CAWVRAGGPGTGELFF
TRBV5-1	TRBD1	NA	TRBJ1-4	TGCGCCAGCAGTTTTACAGGGGCCACTAGGGAAAAACTGTTTTTT	CASSFTGATREKLFF
TRBV9	TRBD1	NA	TRBJ1-2	TGTGCCAGCAGCCCCGACAGGGGGTGGAAGGGCTACACCTTC	CASSPDRGWKGYTF
TRBV10-3	TRBD1	NA	TRBJ2-2	TGTGCCATCTGTCAGGACAGGGTAGGAACCGCGAACACCGGGGAGCTGTTTTTT	CAICQDRVGTANTGELFF
TRBV2	NA	NA	TRBJ2-2	TGTGCCAGCAGTGAGGTTCGGGGTTCCACCGGGGAGCTGTTTTTT	CASSEVRGSTGELFF
TRBV5-6	TRBD1	NA	TRBJ1-2	TGTGCCAGCAGCTTGCAGCAGGGGGTACACTATGGCTACACCTTC	CASSLQQGVHYGYTF
TRBV3-1/TRBV3-2	TRBD2	NA	TRBJ2-2	TGTGCCAGCCGCATAGCGGGGGGGAGATCCGGGGAGCTGTTTTTT	CASRIAGGRSGELFF
TRBV5-1	TRBD1	many	TRBJ2-7	TGCGCCAGCAGCGCCTGGACAGGGGTTGGGAGGGAGCAGTACTTC	CASSAWTGVGREQYF
TRBV5-4	TRBD2	NA	TRBJ2-1	TGTGCCAGCAGCTTGGGCAGCGGGAGGCGCGGATCCTACAATGAGCAGTTCTTC	CASSLGSGRRGSYNEQFF
TRBV24-1	NA	NA	TRBJ2-1	TGTGCCACCAGTGATTTGTTCGGGGTTGAGCAGTTCTTC	CATSDLFGVEQFF
TRBV5-4	TRBD1	NA	TRBJ2-7	TGTGCCAGCAGCCGGGACAGTGCCTCGGACGAGCAGTACTTC	CASSRDSASDEQYF
TRBV11-2	NA	NA	TRBJ2-7	TGTGCCAGCAGCTTACTAGTGGGAGCGACCTACGAGCAGTACTTC	CASSLLVGATYEQYF
TRBV2	TRBD1	NA	TRBJ1-2	TGTGCCAGCAGTGAAGTTCCTACAGGGGTCTACACCTTC	CASSEVPTGVYTF
TRBV7-3	TRBD2	NA	TRBJ2-3	TGTGCCAGCAGCCCCATGGCGGGGGGCACAGATACGCAGTATTTT	CASSPMAGGTDTQYF
TRBV5-1	NA	NA	TRBJ1-1	TGCGCCAGCAGCGATCAACAGGGAGGGGGCACTGAAGCTTTCTTT	CASSDQQGGGTEAFF
TRBV5-1	NA	NA	TRBJ1-1	TGCGCCAGCAGCCGGCGGACAGCGAACACTGAAGCTTTCTTT	CASSRRTANTEAFF
TRBV5-1	NA	once	TRBJ1-6	TGCGCCAGCAGCTTGGAACTGTATAATTCACCCCTCCACTTT	CASSLELYNSPLHF
TRBV29-1	TRBD1	NA	TRBJ1-2	TGCAGCGTTCCGGGACAGGGGAACTATGGCTACACCTTC	CSVPGQGNYGYTF
TRBV10-2	TRBD1	NA	TRBJ1-6	TGCGCCAGCAGTGATCCGGGACAGGGGTTGTATAATTCACCCCTCCACTTT	CASSDPGQGLYNSPLHF
TRBV7-2	NA	NA	TRBJ1-4	TGTGCCAGCAGCTTAGCGCCTAGGGGCGCTTCCGGAAGGAATGAAAAACTGTTTTTT	CASSLAPRGASGRNEKLFF
TRBV14	TRBD1	NA	TRBJ2-7	TGTGCCAGCAGCCAGTTGACAGGGAGCGACGAGCAGTACTTC	CASSQLTGSDEQYF
TRBV4-1	NA	NA	TRBJ2-5	TGCGCCAGCAGCGTCGGGGACACCCAAGAGACCCAGTACTTC	CASSVGDTQETQYF
TRBV5-1	TRBD1	NA	TRBJ1-3	TGCGCCAGCAGCCTGGACAGGGTCCTGAACACCATATATTTT	CASSLDRVLNTIYF
TRBV6-5	NA	NA	TRBJ1-3	TGTGCCAGCAGGAAGCCACTCTACCGAAACACCATATATTTT	CASRKPLYRNTIYF
TRBV19	TRBD2	NA	TRBJ2-7	TGTGCCAGTAGTAAGACTAGCGGGATCCGGACCTCCTACGAGCAGTACTTC	CASSKTSGIRTSYEQYF
TRBV10-2	TRBD1	NA	TRBJ2-1	TGCGCCAGCAGCTTCGACAGGGGGTCCTACAATGAGCAGTTCTTC	CASSFDRGSYNEQFF